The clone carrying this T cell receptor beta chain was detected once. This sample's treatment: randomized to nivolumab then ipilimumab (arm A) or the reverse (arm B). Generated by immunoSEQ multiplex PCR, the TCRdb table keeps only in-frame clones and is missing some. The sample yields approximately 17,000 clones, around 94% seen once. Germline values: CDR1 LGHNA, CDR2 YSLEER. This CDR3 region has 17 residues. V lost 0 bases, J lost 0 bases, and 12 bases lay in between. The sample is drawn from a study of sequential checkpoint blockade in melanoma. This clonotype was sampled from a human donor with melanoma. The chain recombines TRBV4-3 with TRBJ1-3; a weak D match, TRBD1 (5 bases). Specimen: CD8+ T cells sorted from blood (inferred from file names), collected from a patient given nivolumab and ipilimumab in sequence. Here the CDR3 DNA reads TGCGCCAGCAGCCAAGATTGGGTAGGGGACTCTGGAAACACCATATATTTT. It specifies CASSQDWVGDSGNTIYF.